One sample yielded the 29 T cell receptor beta chains listed below, sequenced in a study of blood T cell repertoires in COVID-19. The repertoire was sequenced with immunoSEQ multiplex PCR; TCRdb's copy has only in-frame clones and lacks some. Of 150,000 to 200,000 clones listed, around 80% are singletons. Material for sequencing was peripheral blood. Source of these receptors: a woman older than 75 with active or convalescent COVID-19.

The gene calls are TRBV5-4 and TRBJ1-1; D perhaps matches TRBD1 (5 bases). The CDR3 sequence is 15 residues long. CDR1 is SGHNT and CDR2 is YYREEE in the germline V gene (reference sequence). V dropped 0 bases and J dropped 5 bases, with 14 bases sitting between them. The CDR3 spells CASSLAVGRGTEAFF. CDR3 nucleotides: TGTGCCAGCAGCTTGGCGGTTGGTAGGGGTACTGAAGCTTTCTTT.

This chain connects TRBV7-9 to TRBJ2-7, with TRBD1 matching 9 bases. Trimming removed 3 bases from V and 2 bases from J; junction bases left unmatched: 14. CDR3 length: 18 residues. Germline CDR1 is SEHNR and CDR2 is FQNEAQ (reference sequence). DNA of the CDR3: TGTGCCAGCAGCTTCCGGGACAGGGAAAAGGGGGGGCCCTACGAGCAGTACTTC. Its translation is CASSFRDREKGGPYEQYF.

The rearrangement joins TRBV30 to TRBJ1-2, with D possibly matching TRBD1 (6 bases). Looked up from germline, CDR1 is GTSNPN and CDR2 is SVGIG (reference sequence). CDR3 length: 12 amino acids. Trimming cost V 5 bases and J 8 bases, with 15 bases left between them. The CDR3 DNA reads TGTGCCTGGGACAGGATACTTCGAGGCTACACCTTC. Translated, it gives CAWDRILRGYTF.

To note about this clone: The sample contains more than one DNA sequence encoding this CDR3. The chain joins TRBV9 to TRBJ2-3; D call uncertain. Trimming left V 4 bases short and J 2 bases short, with 14 bases between. The CDR3 is 15 residues long. CDR1 and CDR2 from the germline V gene are SGDLS and YYNGEE. CDR3 loop: CASSSRGRDTDTQYF. CDR3 sequence (DNA): TGTGCCAGCAGCTCTAGAGGCAGAGACACAGATACGCAGTATTTT.

The chain recombines TRBV19 with TRBJ1-3, with D possibly TRBD1 on 6 matching bases. Trimming removed 7 bases at V and 2 bases at J, with 12 bases between. The CDR3 covers 14 residues. The germline CDR1 and CDR2 sequences are LNHDA and SQIVND (reference sequence). The CDR3 DNA reads as TGTGCCAGTACCCAGGGGCGCGCTGGAAACACCATATATTTT. Amino acid sequence: CASTQGRAGNTIYF.

This clone was recorded a few times. The V gene is TRBV5-5, the J gene TRBJ1-2; a possible D gene is TRBD1 (5 bases). Germline assignment: CDR1 SGHKS and CDR2 YYEKEE (reference sequence). V was pared by 0 bases and J by 3 bases, with 9 bases between. CDR3 length equals 14 residues. The CDR3 sequence is CASSLGRGDYGYTF. DNA for the CDR3: TGTGCCAGCAGCTTGGGTAGGGGCGACTATGGCTACACCTTC. The full variable domain, with the rest looked up from reference TRBV5-5 and TRBJ1-2, is DAGVTQSPTHLIKTRGQQVTLRCSPISGHKSVSWYQQVLGQGPQFIFQYYEKEERGRGNFPDRFSARQFPNYSSELNVNALLLGDSALYLCASSLGRGDYGYTFGSGTRLTVV.

The chain joins TRBV29-1 to TRBJ2-1, with TRBD2 identical over 9 bases. Germline V gene data show CDR1 as SQVTM and CDR2 as ANQGSEA. This CDR3 region has 14 residues. V trimming: 2 bases; J trimming: 4 bases; junction bases outside the gene matches: 3. The CDR3: CSVESSGGYNEQFF. CDR3 bases: TGCAGCGTTGAAAGTAGCGGGGGTTACAATGAGCAGTTCTTC.

The sample holds one count of this clone. V usage is TRBV5-1 and J usage is TRBJ2-4; 14 bases line up with TRBD2. This CDR3 is 18 amino acids long. In germline, CDR1 is SGHRS, CDR2 YFSETQ. V lost 4 bases to trimming and J lost 0 bases; unmatched junction nucleotides: 6. The CDR3 nucleotides read TGCGCCAGCAGCACGGGCGGGACTAGCGGGGGAGCCAAAAACATTCAGTACTTC. Translated, it gives CASSTGGTSGGAKNIQYF.

The chain has TRBV2 and TRBJ2-7, with D possibly matching TRBD2 (5 bases). The CDR3 sequence is 14 residues long. Trimming took off 5 bases at V and 2 bases at J, with 13 bases between the two ends. The germline V gene encodes CDR1 SNHLY and CDR2 FYNNEI. The CDR3 DNA reads TGTGCCAGCAGTCCAACTAGGTTAACCTACGAGCAGTACTTC. Protein sequence: CASSPTRLTYEQYF.

The V call is TRBV6-4, the J call TRBJ1-6; D is perhaps TRBD1 (5 bases). This CDR3 is built from 13 residues. With 4 bases removed from V and 6 bases from J, the gap between germline ends came to 7 bases. CDR1 is MRHNA, CDR2 SNTAGT, per germline. DNA of the CDR3: TGTGCCAGCAGTGCACAGGTTAATTCACCCCTCCACTTT. Protein sequence: CASSAQVNSPLHF.

V usage is TRBV5-1 and J usage is TRBJ2-7, with 11 positions matching TRBD2. This CDR3 is built from 15 residues. CDR1 SGHRS and CDR2 YFSETQ come from the germline V gene. The J segment lost 7 bases and the V segment lost 4 bases, leaving 10 bases of the junction unmatched. This chain's CDR3 is CASSPFTRTSGEQYF. CDR3 sequence (DNA): TGCGCCAGCAGCCCCTTCACCCGGACTAGCGGGGAGCAGTACTTC.

V usage is TRBV4-3 and J usage is TRBJ2-7, with D possibly being TRBD1 (5 bases). The germline gives CDR1 LGHNA, CDR2 YSLEER. There are 14 residues in the CDR3. Trimming left V 4 bases short and J 0 bases short, with 10 bases between. CDR3 sequence (DNA): TGCGCCAGCAGCCCGGACACTTTCTCCTACGAGCAGTACTTC. This translates into CASSPDTFSYEQYF.

Only one count was recorded for this clone. This chain uses TRBV5-1 with TRBJ1-6; 9 bases agree with TRBD1. Germline trimming cut 4 bases from V and 12 bases from J; bases unmatched to any gene: 8. This CDR3 spans 14 amino acids. Per germline, CDR1 SGHRS and CDR2 YFSETQ. CDR3 bases: TGCGCCAGCAGCGATCGGACAGGGGAGCGACCCCTCCACTTT. It codes for CASSDRTGERPLHF.

The chain couples TRBV7-9 to TRBJ1-6; no firm D call. With 0 bases removed from V and 15 bases from J, the gap between germline ends came to 9 bases. Germline V gene data show CDR1 as SEHNR and CDR2 as FQNEAQ (reference sequence). There are 12 residues in the CDR3. CDR3 amino acids: CASSLAEIFLHF. For the CDR3, the DNA is TGTGCCAGCAGCTTAGCGGAGATTTTCCTCCACTTT. The full variable domain, rest sourced from reference TRBV7-9 and TRBJ1-6, is DTGVSQNPRHKITKRGQNVTFRCDPISEHNRLYWYRQTLGQGPEFLTYFQNEAQLEKSRLLSDRFSAERPKGSFSTLEIQRTEQGDSAMYLCASSLAEIFLHFGNGTRLTVT.

The chain couples TRBV5-1 to TRBJ2-1, with D unresolved. V gave up 6 bases and J gave up 5 bases, with 12 bases separating them. Germline V gives CDR1 SGHRS, CDR2 YFSETQ. The CDR3 is 13 amino acids. The CDR3 spells CASTHTVDNEQFF. CDR3 coding DNA: TGCGCCAGCACCCATACCGTAGACAATGAGCAGTTCTTC.

The rearrangement links TRBV6-5 to TRBJ2-7; 7 bases fit TRBD1. The trim removed 6 bases at V and 0 bases at J, leaving 5 bases unmatched. CDR3 length equals 14 residues. CDR1 is MNHEY and CDR2 is SVGAGI in the germline V gene. The CDR3 loop reads CASRGDSNSYEQYF. CDR3 in DNA: TGTGCCAGCAGAGGGGACAGTAACTCCTACGAGCAGTACTTC.

The rearrangement uses TRBV7-6 and TRBJ1-5, with 9 bases fitting TRBD1. Germline lookup yields CDR1 SGHVS and CDR2 FNYEAQ. Unmatched junction bases numbered 2, after V lost 1 base and J lost 7 bases. This CDR3 is built from 14 residues. CDR3 nucleotides: TGTGCCAGCAGCTTAGACAGGGGGCAACAGCCCCAGCATTTT. Amino acid sequence: CASSLDRGQQPQHF.

V usage is TRBV29-1 and J usage is TRBJ2-5, with D maybe TRBD2 (6 bases). Looked up from germline, CDR1 is SQVTM and CDR2 is ANQGSEA. This CDR3 is 15 amino acids long. V was cut by 6 bases and J by 5 bases, with 22 bases left in between. This chain's CDR3 is CSVVTGLTIPETQYF. CDR3 nucleotides: TGCAGCGTGGTTACGGGACTCACCATCCCGGAGACCCAGTACTTC. The whole variable domain, filled in from reference TRBV29-1 and TRBJ2-5, reads SAVISQKPSRDICQRGTSLTIQCQVDSQVTMMFWYRQQPGQSLTLIATANQGSEATYESGFVIDKFPISRPNLTFSTLTVSNMSPEDSSIYLCSVVTGLTIPETQYFGPGTRLLVL.

This chain links TRBV3-1 (or the pseudogene TRBV3-2) with TRBJ1-3; D is unclear. Trimming removed 3 bases at V and 2 bases at J, with 8 bases between. From germline, CDR1 is LGHDT and CDR2 YNNKEL (reference sequence). This CDR3 contains 14 residues. The CDR3, as DNA: TGTGCCAGCAGCCAGACAATGACTGGAAACACCATATATTTT. It specifies CASSQTMTGNTIYF.

This clone was picked up one time. The chain couples TRBV9 to TRBJ2-3, with TRBD2 identical over 7 bases. The CDR3 runs 17 residues. The germline V gene encodes CDR1 SGDLS and CDR2 YYNGEE. V lost 0 bases, J lost 1 base, and 8 bases stayed unmatched. The CDR3 sequence: CASSVVMGGAGTDTQYF. The CDR3 DNA follows: TGTGCCAGCAGCGTAGTGATGGGAGGGGCGGGCACAGATACGCAGTATTTT.

The DNA of the CDR3 is TGTGCCAGCAGCGTAGGTAGGCAGGCTACCGGGGAGCTGTTTTTT. It specifies CASSVGRQATGELFF. The chain uses TRBV9 and TRBJ2-2; D is uncertain. The CDR3 length is 15 residues. The ends were cut back, 0 bases at V and 5 bases at J, with 11 bases in the middle. In germline, CDR1 is SGDLS, CDR2 YYNGEE. Complete variable domain (other parts from reference TRBV9 and TRBJ2-2): DSGVTQTPKHLITATGQRVTLRCSPRSGDLSVYWYQQSLDQGLQFLIQYYNGEERAKGNILERFSAQQFPDLHSELNLSSLELGDSALYFCASSVGRQATGELFFGEGSRLTVL.

This clone came up a few times. The rearrangement uses TRBV5-1 and TRBJ2-7, with 7 bases matching TRBD1. V lost 2 bases, J lost 5 bases, and 7 bases stayed unmatched. The length of the CDR3 is 14 residues. CDR1 SGHRS and CDR2 YFSETQ come from the germline V gene. The CDR3 here is CASSFGTRGHEQYF. In nucleotides, the CDR3 is TGCGCCAGCAGCTTCGGGACAAGGGGGCACGAGCAGTACTTC.

This clone was counted once. The chain carries TRBV25-1 and TRBJ1-4, with a tentative D call TRBD1 (5 bases). Trimming cost V 5 bases and J 10 bases, with 20 bases left between them. Per the germline V gene, CDR1 is MGHDK and CDR2 is SYGVNS. CDR3 length equals 15 residues. The CDR3 region is CASSFKRGTKAKLFF. CDR3 coding DNA: TGTGCCAGCAGTTTCAAAAGGGGTACCAAAGCAAAACTGTTTTTT.

The gene calls are TRBV5-1 and TRBJ1-1; TRBD1 might be the D (5 bases). The CDR3 spans 13 residues. Germline V CDR1 and CDR2: SGHRS, YFSETQ. V gave up 4 bases and J gave up 5 bases, with 12 bases separating them. DNA for the CDR3: TGCGCCAGCAGCGTAGGGGTGGAGACTGAAGCTTTCTTT. Translating gives CASSVGVETEAFF.

This clone was recorded a few times. This sequence joins TRBV29-1 and TRBJ1-1, with D perhaps TRBD1 (5 bases). This CDR3 is 12 amino acids long. V dropped 6 bases and J dropped 1 base, with 9 bases sitting between them. Germline V gene data show CDR1 as SQVTM and CDR2 as ANQGSEA. CDR3 in DNA: TGCAGCGTCATGGGGGGGAACACTGAAGCTTTCTTT. This translates into CSVMGGNTEAFF.

The chain joins TRBV6-5 to TRBJ1-5; D remains unclear. CDR1 MNHEY and CDR2 SVGAGI come from the germline V gene. The CDR3 has 15 residues. V was shortened by 1 base and J by 11 bases, with 18 bases between the two germline ends. CDR3 nucleotides: TGTGCCAGCAGTTACTTCAAAGTGGAGCAATCAGCCCAGCATTTT. This sequence encodes CASSYFKVEQSAQHF.

This chain joins TRBV4-3 and TRBJ1-6, with D maybe TRBD1 (5 bases). Looked up from germline, CDR1 is LGHNA and CDR2 is YSLEER. CDR3 length: 16 residues. Trimming shortened V by 0 bases and J by 7 bases, and 13 bases separated the two germline ends. CDR3 DNA: TGCGCCAGCAGCCAAGAACTGGGGCAGACCAATTCACCCCTCCACTTT. Its translation is CASSQELGQTNSPLHF.

Here the CDR3 DNA reads TGTGCCAGCAGTCCAGGAACTGGGGCCAACGTCCTGACTTTC. Its translation: CASSPGTGANVLTF. The chain combines TRBV6-4 with TRBJ2-6, with D uncertain. V was pared by 5 bases and J by 2 bases, with 7 bases between. The CDR3 is 14 residues long. CDR1 and CDR2 from the germline V gene are MRHNA and SNTAGT.

V gene TRBV10-2 combines with J gene TRBJ2-3, with 8 positions matching TRBD2. Germline V lookup: CDR1 WSHSY, CDR2 SAAADI. With V trimmed by 2 bases and J by 4 bases, 5 bases remained unmatched. The CDR3 loop spans 15 amino acids. The CDR3 loop is CASSERGGYPDTQYF. As DNA, the CDR3 is TGCGCCAGCAGTGAGCGGGGGGGCTATCCAGATACGCAGTATTTT.